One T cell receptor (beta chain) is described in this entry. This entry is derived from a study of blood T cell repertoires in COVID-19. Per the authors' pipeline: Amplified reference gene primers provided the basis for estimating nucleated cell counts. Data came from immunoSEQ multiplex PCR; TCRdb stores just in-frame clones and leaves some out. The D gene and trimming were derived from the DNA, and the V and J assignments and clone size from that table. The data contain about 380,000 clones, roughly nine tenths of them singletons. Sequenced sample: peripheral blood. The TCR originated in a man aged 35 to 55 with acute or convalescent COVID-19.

The CDR3 sequence: CASSSDGNEQFF. As DNA, the CDR3 is TGTGCCAGCAGCAGCGACGGGAATGAGCAGTTCTTC. This chain links TRBV12-3 or TRBV12-4 with TRBJ2-1; D ambiguous. The germline V and J ends were trimmed by 6 bases and 7 bases, with 10 bases remaining between them. The CDR3 consists of 12 residues.